A single sample gave rise to the 29 T cell receptor beta chains below, sequenced in a study of response to subunit inactivated influenza vaccine. Using its own MiXCR run on the RT-PCR reads, TCRdb lists one record per CDR3 protein. The sample holds about 830,000 distinct CDR3 sequences; less than 20% are singletons and the top ten take 9.5% to 13%. The starting material was PBMCs from blood, obtained roughly 5 days after vaccination. Every receptor here comes from a middle-aged man who received an inactivated influenza vaccine.

This clonotype occurred a few times. The chain uses TRBV6-6 and TRBJ1-1; no clear D gene. The length of the CDR3 is 13 residues. Germline lookup yields CDR1 MNHNY and CDR2 SVGAGI (reference sequence). V was shortened by 5 bases and J by 4 bases, with 11 bases between the two germline ends. CDR3 residues: CASSITGFTEAFF. The CDR3 region has the DNA TGTGCCAGCAGTATAACGGGTTTCACTGAAGCTTTCTTT.

The chain uses TRBV5-1 and TRBJ2-7; possibly TRBD1 or TRBD2 for D (5 bases each). The CDR3 is made up of 16 amino acids. Trimming shortened V by 4 bases and J by 2 bases, and 19 bases separated the two germline ends. Germline V gives CDR1 SGHRS, CDR2 YFSETQ. The CDR3 sequence is CASSPSWSGTTYEQYF. The CDR3 DNA sequence: TGCGCCAGCAGCCCTTCTTGGTCAGGGACCACCTACGAGCAGTACTTC.

This clonotype showed up just a few times. CDR3 region: CASSVEPSYEQYF. The CDR3 DNA follows: TGTGCCAGCAGCGTAGAACCCTCCTACGAGCAGTACTTC. This rearrangement joins TRBV9 to TRBJ2-7; D unclear. CDR1 is SGDLS, CDR2 YYNGEE, per germline. V dropped 0 bases and J dropped 0 bases, with 4 bases sitting between them. The CDR3 is 13 residues long. The complete variable domain, with remaining parts taken from reference TRBV9 and TRBJ2-7, reads DSGVTQTPKHLITATGQRVTLRCSPRSGDLSVYWYQQSLDQGLQFLIQYYNGEERAKGNILERFSAQQFPDLHSELNLSSLELGDSALYFCASSVEPSYEQYFGPGTRLTVT.

The chain couples TRBV6-5 to TRBJ1-1, with D unresolved. V was pared by 7 bases and J by 0 bases, with 6 bases between. Germline V gene lookup returns CDR1 MNHEY and CDR2 SVGAGI. CDR3 length: 12 amino acids. CDR3: CASNTVNTEAFF. The CDR3 DNA is TGTGCCAGCAACACAGTGAACACTGAAGCTTTCTTT.

This clonotype was picked up a small number of times. The chain combines TRBV4-3 with TRBJ2-3; 9 positions agree with TRBD1. CDR3 length: 15 amino acids. V dropped 3 bases and J dropped 1; count of bases not matched to a gene: 2. Germline-derived CDR1 and CDR2 are LGHNA and YSLEER. CDR3 sequence reads: CASSHTGGGTDTQYF. The CDR3 bases are TGCGCCAGCAGCCATACAGGGGGCGGCACAGATACGCAGTATTTT.

This clonotype was counted only a few times. The genes are TRBV6-4 and TRBJ2-1; D unresolved. Trimming left V 0 bases short and J 6 bases short, with 15 bases between. Germline V gene lookup returns CDR1 MRHNA and CDR2 SNTAGT. The CDR3 extends over 16 amino acids. CDR3 nucleotides: TGTGCCAGCAGTGACTCTAGTGGCAAGTTCCGCAATGAGCAGTTCTTC. Encoded protein: CASSDSSGKFRNEQFF.

This clonotype was detected ten times or more. The chain combines TRBV29-1 with TRBJ2-3; perhaps D is TRBD1 or TRBD2 (6 bases each). Germline CDR1 is SQVTM and CDR2 is ANQGSEA. The CDR3 has 15 amino acids. Trimming removed 3 bases from V and 2 bases from J, with 15 bases in between. CDR3: CSVDGGRMTTDTQYF. CDR3 nucleotides: TGCAGCGTTGATGGGGGGCGAATGACCACAGATACGCAGTATTTT.

In its sample, this clonotype was seen many times. The CDR3 protein is CASKPGQGYIQYF. The CDR3 DNA reads as TGCGCCAGCAAGCCGGGACAGGGATACATTCAGTACTTC. V is TRBV5-1 and J is TRBJ2-4; 9 positions agree with TRBD1. With V trimmed by 6 bases and J by 8 bases, 6 bases remained unmatched. This CDR3 comprises 13 residues. CDR1 and CDR2 from the germline V gene are SGHRS and YFSETQ.

This clonotype came up a few times. The chain employs TRBV7-9 and TRBJ2-5; no definite D call. With 5 bases removed from V and 1 base from J, the gap between germline ends came to 11 bases. CDR3 length: 14 amino acids. The germline gives CDR1 SEHNR, CDR2 FQNEAQ (reference sequence). CDR3 protein: CASSARPTQETQYF. The CDR3 DNA is TGTGCCAGCAGCGCCCGACCTACCCAAGAGACCCAGTACTTC.

This clonotype occurred a few times. DNA of the CDR3: TGTGCCAGCAGCTTAGACGGCCGATCTGGGGCCAACGTCCTGACTTTC. As protein: CASSLDGRSGANVLTF. This chain uses TRBV7-6 with TRBJ2-6; D uncertain. CDR1 and CDR2 (germline): SGHVS, FNYEAQ. The CDR3 length is 16 residues. V was shortened by 1 base and J by 1 base, with 8 bases between the two germline ends.

The chain recombines TRBV25-1 with TRBJ2-5; tentatively, D is TRBD1 (5 bases). Trimming cost V 8 bases and J 4 bases, with 11 bases left between them. CDR3 length equals 12 residues. The germline CDR1 and CDR2 sequences are MGHDK and SYGVNS. The CDR3 sequence is CASGHRVETQYF. The CDR3 nucleotides read TGTGCCAGCGGACATAGGGTAGAGACCCAGTACTTC.

This clonotype was counted only a few times. V and J are TRBV12-3 or TRBV12-4 and TRBJ2-2; D gene ambiguous. The CDR3 consists of 15 residues. With 0 bases removed from V and 4 bases from J, the gap between germline ends came to 9 bases. CDR3 loop: CASSLARVFTGELFF. The CDR3 DNA follows: TGTGCCAGCAGTTTAGCGCGAGTTTTCACCGGGGAGCTGTTTTTT.

In its sample, this clonotype was seen many times. At one end, the junction sequence differs from germline, possibly due to a read error. The chain carries TRBV7-2 and TRBJ2-3; weak D call: TRBD2 (5 bases). Germline V gene lookup returns CDR1 SGHTA and CDR2 FQGNSA. The CDR3 extends over 12 amino acids. CDR3 coding DNA: TGTGCCAGCAGTTTAGCGAGAGATACGCAGTATTTT. It is translated as CASSLARDTQYF.

This clonotype was seen more than once but under ten times. This chain uses TRBV7-2 with TRBJ2-1, with D tentatively TRBD2 (5 bases). CDR1 and CDR2 from the germline V gene are SGHTA and FQGNSA. Trimming took off 2 bases at V and 9 bases at J, with 11 bases between the two ends. CDR3 length: 13 amino acids. This CDR3 reads CASSLNLAGEQFF. The CDR3 coding sequence is TGTGCCAGCAGCTTAAATCTTGCGGGTGAGCAGTTCTTC.

This clonotype was observed a single time. This chain joins TRBV7-6 and TRBJ2-3; 8 nucleotides line up with TRBD1. This CDR3 contains 20 residues. In germline, CDR1 is SGHVS, CDR2 FNYEAQ. V lost 5 bases, J lost 1 base, and 20 bases stayed unmatched. The DNA of the CDR3 is TGTGCCAGCAGCCCCCTCTGGACAGGGCGGCGAGTCGGGGGCACAGATACGCAGTATTTT. Translation: CASSPLWTGRRVGGTDTQYF.

This rearrangement joins TRBV15 to TRBJ2-3; 7 nucleotides match TRBD2. The germline CDR1 and CDR2 sequences are LNHNV and YYDKDF (reference sequence). This CDR3 comprises 15 residues. The junction had 8 bases not matched to a gene; V was cut back by 6 bases and J by 2 bases. DNA of the CDR3: TGTGCCACCAGGGAACTAGCGCTCCTCACAGATACGCAGTATTTT. Residues: CATRELALLTDTQYF.

About this clonotype: An end of the junction does not agree with germline; a read error may underlie this. The genes are TRBV6-5 and TRBJ2-1, with 8 bases lining up with TRBD1. This CDR3 is built from 16 residues. Germline V gives CDR1 MNHEY, CDR2 SVGAGI. DNA for the CDR3: TGTGCCAGAAGTTACCTAGGACAGGGATTGTACAATGAGCAGTTCTTC. Amino acid sequence: CARSYLGQGLYNEQFF.

The V and J genes are TRBV10-3 and TRBJ2-5, with TRBD2 identical over 13 bases. Unmatched junction bases numbered 5, after V lost 6 bases and J lost 4 bases. This CDR3 is 15 amino acids long. CDR1 and CDR2 (germline): ENHRY, SYGVKD. The CDR3 DNA reads as TGTGCCATCAGCAAAGGACTAGCGGGAGTAGAGACCCAGTACTTC. Amino acids: CAISKGLAGVETQYF.

This clonotype was picked up a small number of times. V gene TRBV5-1 combines with J gene TRBJ2-2; D is perhaps TRBD2 (6 bases). The CDR3 runs 17 residues. Trimming removed 0 bases from V and 0 bases from J, with 12 bases in between. Germline V gene lookup returns CDR1 SGHRS and CDR2 YFSETQ. The DNA of the CDR3 is TGCGCCAGCAGCTTGGGTCTAGCGAGCACGAACACCGGGGAGCTGTTTTTT. Its protein product is CASSLGLASTNTGELFF.

The chain combines TRBV6-1 with TRBJ2-5; D is uncertain. The length of the CDR3 is 13 residues. V lost 2 bases and J lost 4, with 8 bases in between. Per the germline V gene, CDR1 is MNHNS and CDR2 is SASEGT. The CDR3: CASSETWGETQYF. The CDR3 DNA reads TGTGCCAGCAGTGAAACTTGGGGAGAGACCCAGTACTTC.

The chain couples TRBV7-2 to TRBJ2-3; 7 positions agree with TRBD1. Trimming at V came to 6 bases and at J to 2 bases, leaving 5 bases not matched to a gene. The CDR3 is 14 amino acids. Germline CDR1 and CDR2: SGHTA and FQGNSA. The CDR3 coding sequence is TGTGCCAGCAGACGTGGGACAGACACAGATACGCAGTATTTT. As protein: CASRRGTDTDTQYF. The entire variable domain, with the rest obtained from reference TRBV7-2 and TRBJ2-3, is as follows: GAGVSQSPSNKVTEKGKDVELRCDPISGHTALYWYRQSLGQGLEFLIYFQGNSAPDKSGLPSDRFSAERTGGSVSTLTIQRTQQEDSAVYLCASRRGTDTDTQYFGPGTRLTVL.

V is TRBV4-1 and J is TRBJ2-7; 9 nucleotides line up with TRBD1. Trimming removed 4 bases from V and 2 bases from J; junction bases left unmatched: 6. The CDR3 spans 15 residues. Germline assignment: CDR1 MGHRA and CDR2 YSYEKL. For the CDR3, the DNA is TGCGCCAGCAGCCCGGGGACAGGGTATCCCTACGAGCAGTACTTC. As protein: CASSPGTGYPYEQYF.

CDR3 DNA sequence: TGTGCCAGCAGCTTAGCCCCTAGAGGCCGATCCAGCTCCTACAATGAGCAGTTCTTC. Encoded protein: CASSLAPRGRSSSYNEQFF. The chain is built from TRBV7-2 and TRBJ2-1; D call uncertain. The germline V gene has CDR1 SGHTA and CDR2 FQGNSA. CDR3 length: 19 residues. V was cut by 0 bases and J by 0 bases, with 18 bases left in between.

This clonotype has more than one count but fewer than ten. The chain joins TRBV4-1 to TRBJ2-1; TRBD2 might be the D (6 bases). V gave up 1 base and J gave up 4 bases, with 17 bases separating them. Germline V CDR1 and CDR2: MGHRA, YSYEKL. This CDR3 has 17 residues. The CDR3 loop reads CASSQGPAGPLYNEQFF. In DNA, the CDR3 is TGCGCCAGCAGCCAAGGTCCGGCGGGACCCCTTTACAATGAGCAGTTCTTC.

J is TRBJ2-7 and V is TRBV6-2 or TRBV6-3, with D unclear. This CDR3 comprises 14 residues. Trimming shortened V by 4 bases and J by 0 bases, and 10 bases separated the two germline ends. Germline assignment: CDR1 MNHEY and CDR2 SVGEGT. CDR3 amino acids: CASSLTLSSYEQYF. Here the CDR3 DNA reads TGTGCCAGCAGTTTGACACTGAGCTCCTACGAGCAGTACTTC.

This clonotype was detected only a few times. This chain uses TRBV5-1 with TRBJ1-2; possible D gene TRBD1, 6 bases. Trimming cost V 1 base and J 0 bases, with 19 bases left between them. Germline assignment: CDR1 SGHRS and CDR2 YFSETQ. The CDR3 is 18 residues long. CDR3 region: CASSLFGARGSANYGYTF. CDR3 DNA sequence: TGCGCCAGCAGCTTGTTCGGGGCGAGGGGGTCAGCTAACTATGGCTACACCTTC.

This clonotype was observed a few times. The chain joins TRBV14 to TRBJ2-7; 11 bases match TRBD2. CDR1 and CDR2 (germline): SGHDN, FVKESK. The CDR3 runs 14 residues. Trimming removed 5 bases from V and 4 bases from J; junction bases left unmatched: 4. This CDR3 is CASSSLAGVYEQYF. DNA for the CDR3: TGTGCCAGCAGCTCACTAGCGGGGGTGTACGAGCAGTACTTC.

This clonotype was counted between two and nine times. The J gene is TRBJ2-1, the V gene TRBV3-1; TRBD2 agrees at 7 bases. The CDR3 runs to 14 residues. The junction had 10 bases not matched to a gene; V was cut back by 8 bases and J by 6 bases. Germline CDR1 is LGHDT and CDR2 is YNNKEL (reference sequence). Here the CDR3 reads CASWGGVPANEQFF. The CDR3 DNA reads TGTGCCAGCTGGGGGGGGGTTCCCGCCAATGAGCAGTTCTTC.

The table lists this clonotype with a few counts. The chain joins TRBV15 to TRBJ2-7, with TRBD1 identical over 7 bases. CDR3 length: 16 amino acids. Germline lookup yields CDR1 LNHNV and CDR2 YYDKDF (reference sequence). V was clipped by 1 base and J by 5 bases; unmatched bases: 11. The CDR3 DNA reads TGTGCCACCAGCAGAGTATGGGGACAGTTGGGCAACGAGCAGTACTTC. It codes for CATSRVWGQLGNEQYF.